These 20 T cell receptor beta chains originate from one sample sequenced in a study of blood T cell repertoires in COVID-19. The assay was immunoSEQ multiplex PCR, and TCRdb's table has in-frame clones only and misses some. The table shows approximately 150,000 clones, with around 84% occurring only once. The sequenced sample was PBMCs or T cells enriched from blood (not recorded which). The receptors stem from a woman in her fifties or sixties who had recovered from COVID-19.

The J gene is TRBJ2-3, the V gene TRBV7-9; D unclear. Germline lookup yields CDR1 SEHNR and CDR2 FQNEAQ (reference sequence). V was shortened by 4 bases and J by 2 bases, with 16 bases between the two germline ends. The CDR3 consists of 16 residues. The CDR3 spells CASSSTSLLPTDTQYF. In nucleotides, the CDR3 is TGTGCCAGCAGCTCCACTTCACTACTCCCCACAGATACGCAGTATTTT.

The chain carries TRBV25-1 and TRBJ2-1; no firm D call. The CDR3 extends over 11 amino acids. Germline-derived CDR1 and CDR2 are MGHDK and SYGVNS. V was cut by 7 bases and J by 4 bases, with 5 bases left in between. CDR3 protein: CASTLYNEQFF. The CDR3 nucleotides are TGTGCCAGCACCTTATACAATGAGCAGTTCTTC.

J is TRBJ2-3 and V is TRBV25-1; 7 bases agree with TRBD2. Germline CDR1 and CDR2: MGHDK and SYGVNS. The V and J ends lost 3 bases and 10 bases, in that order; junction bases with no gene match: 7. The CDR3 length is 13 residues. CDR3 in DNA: TGTGCCAGCAGTGACCTCAGACTAGCCGCGCAGTATTTT. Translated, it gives CASSDLRLAAQYF.

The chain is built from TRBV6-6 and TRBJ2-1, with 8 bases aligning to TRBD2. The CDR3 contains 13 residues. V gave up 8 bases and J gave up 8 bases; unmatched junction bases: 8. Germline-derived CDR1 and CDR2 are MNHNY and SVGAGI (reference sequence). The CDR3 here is CASLIGGGDEQFF. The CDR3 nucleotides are TGTGCCAGCCTGATCGGGGGGGGCGATGAGCAGTTCTTC.

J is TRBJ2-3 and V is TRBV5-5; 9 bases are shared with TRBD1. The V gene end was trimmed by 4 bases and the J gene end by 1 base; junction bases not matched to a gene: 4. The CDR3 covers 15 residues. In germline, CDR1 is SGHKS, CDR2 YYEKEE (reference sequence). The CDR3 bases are TGTGCCAGCAGCCACCGGGACAGGGGCACAGATACGCAGTATTTT. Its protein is CASSHRDRGTDTQYF.

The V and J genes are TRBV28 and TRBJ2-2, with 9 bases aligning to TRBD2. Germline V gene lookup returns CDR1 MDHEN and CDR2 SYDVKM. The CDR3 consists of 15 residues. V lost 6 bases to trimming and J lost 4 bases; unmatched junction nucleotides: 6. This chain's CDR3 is CASRRTSVSTGELFF. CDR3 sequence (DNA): TGTGCCAGCAGGAGGACTAGCGTGAGCACCGGGGAGCTGTTTTTT. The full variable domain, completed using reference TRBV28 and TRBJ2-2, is DVKVTQSSRYLVKRTGEKVFLECVQDMDHENMFWYRQDPGLGLRLIYFSYDVKMKEKGDIPEGYSVSREKKERFSLILESASTNQTSMYLCASRRTSVSTGELFFGEGSRLTVL.

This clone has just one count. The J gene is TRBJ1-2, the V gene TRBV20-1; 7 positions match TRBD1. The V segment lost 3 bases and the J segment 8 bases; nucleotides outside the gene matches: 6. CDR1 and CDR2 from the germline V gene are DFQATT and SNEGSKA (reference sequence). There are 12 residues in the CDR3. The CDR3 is CSASGLGQGYTF. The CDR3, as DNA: TGCAGTGCTAGTGGTTTGGGACAGGGCTACACCTTC.

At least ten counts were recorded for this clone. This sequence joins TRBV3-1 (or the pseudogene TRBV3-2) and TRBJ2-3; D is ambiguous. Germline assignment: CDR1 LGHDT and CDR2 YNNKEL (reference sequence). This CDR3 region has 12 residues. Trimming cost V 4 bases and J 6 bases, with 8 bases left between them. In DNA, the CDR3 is TGTGCCAGCAGCCCCCAGGTGGATACGCAGTATTTT. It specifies CASSPQVDTQYF.

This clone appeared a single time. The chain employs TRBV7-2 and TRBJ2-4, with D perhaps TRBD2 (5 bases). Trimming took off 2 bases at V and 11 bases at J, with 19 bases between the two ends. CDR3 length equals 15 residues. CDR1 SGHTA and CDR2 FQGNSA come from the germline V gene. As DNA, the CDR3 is TGTGCCAGCAGCTTAAAAGTCGGCACCACCGGGGTTCAGTACTTC. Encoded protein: CASSLKVGTTGVQYF.

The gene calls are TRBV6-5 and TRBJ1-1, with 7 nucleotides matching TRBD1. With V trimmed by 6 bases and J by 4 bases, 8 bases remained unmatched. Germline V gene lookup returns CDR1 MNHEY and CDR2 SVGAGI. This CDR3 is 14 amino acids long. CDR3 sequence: CASSPGPGGTEAFF. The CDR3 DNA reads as TGTGCCAGCAGCCCCGGACCAGGGGGCACTGAAGCTTTCTTT.

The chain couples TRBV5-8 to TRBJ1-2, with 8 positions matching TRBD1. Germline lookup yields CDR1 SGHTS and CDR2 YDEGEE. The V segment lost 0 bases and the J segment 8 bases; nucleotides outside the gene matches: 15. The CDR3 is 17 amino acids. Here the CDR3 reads CASSLARQGARLGGYTF. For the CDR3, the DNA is TGTGCCAGCAGCTTGGCTCGTCAGGGGGCGCGACTAGGAGGCTACACCTTC.

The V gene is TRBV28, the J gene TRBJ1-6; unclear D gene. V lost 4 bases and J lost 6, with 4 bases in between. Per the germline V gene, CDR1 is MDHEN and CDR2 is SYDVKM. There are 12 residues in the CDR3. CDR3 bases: TGTGCCAGCAGTTCGAGTAATTCACCCCTCCACTTT. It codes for CASSSSNSPLHF.

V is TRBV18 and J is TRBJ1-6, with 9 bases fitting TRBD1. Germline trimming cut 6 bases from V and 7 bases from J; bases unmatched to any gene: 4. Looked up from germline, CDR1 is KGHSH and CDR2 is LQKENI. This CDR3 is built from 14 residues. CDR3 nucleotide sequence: TGTGCCAGCTCCCAAGGACAGGGGAATTCACCCCTCCACTTT. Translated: CASSQGQGNSPLHF.

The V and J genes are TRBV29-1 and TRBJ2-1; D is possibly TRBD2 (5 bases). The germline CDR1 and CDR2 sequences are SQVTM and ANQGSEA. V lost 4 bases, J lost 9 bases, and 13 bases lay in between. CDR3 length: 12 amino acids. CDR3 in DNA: TGCAGCGTTGGGACTTATTCTCGTGAGCAGTTCTTC. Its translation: CSVGTYSREQFF.

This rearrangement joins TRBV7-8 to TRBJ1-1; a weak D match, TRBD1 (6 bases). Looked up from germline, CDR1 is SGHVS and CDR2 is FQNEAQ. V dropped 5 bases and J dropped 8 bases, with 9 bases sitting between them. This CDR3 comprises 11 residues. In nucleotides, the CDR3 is TGTGCCAGCAGCATTGGACAGGAAGCTTTCTTT. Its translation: CASSIGQEAFF.

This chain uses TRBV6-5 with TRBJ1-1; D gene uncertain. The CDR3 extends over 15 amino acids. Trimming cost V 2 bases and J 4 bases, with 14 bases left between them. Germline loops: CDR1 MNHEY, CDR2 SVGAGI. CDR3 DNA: TGTGCCAGCAGTTACAGTTCCGGGTTCGGCACTGAAGCTTTCTTT. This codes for CASSYSSGFGTEAFF.

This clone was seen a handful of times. CDR3 residues: CASSPRNTGELFF. Written as DNA, the CDR3 is TGTGCCAGCAGCCCGAGGAACACCGGGGAGCTGTTTTTT. The chain has TRBV5-6 and TRBJ2-2; no definite D call. Germline lookup yields CDR1 SGHDT and CDR2 YYEEEE. The CDR3 contains 13 residues. The germline V and J ends were trimmed by 4 bases and 1 base, with 5 bases remaining between them. The complete variable domain, with remaining parts taken from reference TRBV5-6 and TRBJ2-2, reads DAGVTQSPTHLIKTRGQQVTLRCSPKSGHDTVSWYQQALGQGPQFIFQYYEEEERQRGNFPDRFSGHQFPNYSSELNVNALLLGDSALYLCASSPRNTGELFFGEGSRLTVL.

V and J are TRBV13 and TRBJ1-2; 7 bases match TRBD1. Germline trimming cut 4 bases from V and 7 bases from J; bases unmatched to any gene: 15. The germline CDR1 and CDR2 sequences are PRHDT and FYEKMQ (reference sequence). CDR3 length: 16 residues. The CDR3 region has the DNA TGTGCCAGCAGCTCCTACTCGACAGGGTGGTCCGGTGGCTACACCTTC. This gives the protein CASSSYSTGWSGGYTF.

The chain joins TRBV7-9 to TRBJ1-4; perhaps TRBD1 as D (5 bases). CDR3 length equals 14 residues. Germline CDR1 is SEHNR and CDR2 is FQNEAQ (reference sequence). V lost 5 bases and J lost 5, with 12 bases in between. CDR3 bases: TGTGCCAGCAGCCTCGGGGGAGGGAATGAAAAACTGTTTTTT. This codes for CASSLGGGNEKLFF. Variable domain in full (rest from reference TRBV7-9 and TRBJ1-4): DTGVSQNPRHKITKRGQNVTFRCDPISEHNRLYWYRQTLGQGPEFLTYFQNEAQLEKSRLLSDRFSAERPKGSFSTLEIQRTEQGDSAMYLCASSLGGGNEKLFFGSGTQLSVL.

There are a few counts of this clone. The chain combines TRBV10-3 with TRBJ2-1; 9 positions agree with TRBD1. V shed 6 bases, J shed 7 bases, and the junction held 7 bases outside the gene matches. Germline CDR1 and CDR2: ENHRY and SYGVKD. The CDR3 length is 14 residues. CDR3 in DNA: TGTGCCATCAGCACGGGACAGGGCACAAATGAGCAGTTCTTC. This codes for CAISTGQGTNEQFF.